This TCR beta chain was found in a study of CD8 T cells in Susac syndrome. General observations from the study: There were fewer than 20 Susac-specific public clones in total CD8+ repertoires and 5 or 6 in CD8+ TEMRA repertoires.

Negative magnetic isolation gave CD8+ and CD4+ cells; FACS enriched CD8+ TEMRA. RNA totalling roughly 0.5 to 1 ug underwent reverse transcription with random hexamers. The CDR3 of TCR beta was amplified by immunoSEQ multiplex PCR across 54 Vbeta and 13 Jbeta. TCRdb re-called the immunoSEQ multiplex PCR reads through MiXCR, storing one row per CDR3 protein. This sample carries some 96,000 distinct CDR3 sequences, about 95% of them seen once, and the ten largest clones take 0.3%. As for this clonotype: Antigen unknown.

The sequenced material came from CD8+ T cells from PBMCs. The origin of this receptor is a human donor with Susac syndrome.

CDR3 sequence (DNA): TGCAGCACGATCGACAGGGGGAGTGAAGCTTTCTTT. Its translation is CSTIDRGSEAFF. The V call is TRBV29-1, the J call TRBJ1-1, with 9 bases identical to TRBD1. Unmatched junction bases numbered 8, after V lost 8 bases and J lost 7 bases. The CDR3 consists of 12 residues. The germline V gene has CDR1 SQVTM and CDR2 ANQGSEA.